Below are 22 T cell receptor beta chains sequenced from a single sample in a study of patients and donors after allogeneic stem cell transplantation (dated by TCRdb to 2020 to 2022). The method was RT-PCR. Sequencing was performed on a NextSeq 550. The public reads were run again by TCRdb, first through fastp at Q25 and then through MiXCR, and only productive beta chains were kept. All rows with the same CDR3 protein become a single entry with the most common DNA and genes. The sample includes approximately 200,000 distinct CDR3 sequences, with 13% to 15% observed a single time. Of the sample, around 10% falls within the top ten clones. Material: blood, either unsorted or a sorted T cell fraction (not recorded which). The source of these receptors is a human donor who was either an allogeneic HSCT recipient or a stem cell or donor lymphocyte infusion donor (not recorded which). It is not recorded whose cells these are; they may come from a transplant donor.

J is TRBJ2-5 and V is TRBV29-1; 8 bases line up with TRBD2. The CDR3 runs 14 residues. The V and J ends lost 3 bases and 5 bases, in that order; junction bases with no gene match: 8. CDR1 is SQVTM, CDR2 ANQGSEA, per germline. This chain's CDR3 is CSVDWTSKRETQYF. CDR3 DNA sequence: TGCAGCGTTGACTGGACTAGCAAGAGGGAGACCCAGTACTTC.

V gene TRBV20-1 combines with J gene TRBJ2-1; D is undetermined. Trimming left V 4 bases short and J 0 bases short, with 7 bases between. CDR1 DFQATT and CDR2 SNEGSKA come from the germline V gene (reference sequence). This CDR3 spans 13 amino acids. The CDR3 loop reads CSAKYHSYNEQFF. CDR3 bases: TGCAGTGCTAAGTACCACTCCTACAATGAGCAGTTCTTC.

This clonotype was seen many times. The chain combines TRBV2 with TRBJ2-3; D possibly corresponds to TRBD2 (5 bases). Germline-derived CDR1 and CDR2 are SNHLY and FYNNEI. V was cut by 6 bases and J by 6 bases, with 19 bases left in between. The CDR3 consists of 15 residues. The CDR3 DNA reads TGTGCCAGCAGCGCCGGACGGGAATTCACGGATACGCAGTATTTT. It is translated as CASSAGREFTDTQYF.

This sequence joins TRBV11-2 and TRBJ2-3; 9 bases fit TRBD1. The CDR3 runs 15 residues. The ends lost 5 bases at V and 2 bases at J; junction bases unmatched: 5. The germline V gene encodes CDR1 SGHAT and CDR2 FQNNGV. CDR3 protein: CASSADRGDTDTQYF. Written as DNA, the CDR3 is TGTGCCAGCAGCGCGGACAGGGGAGACACAGATACGCAGTATTTT.

In its sample, this clonotype was seen a few times. This chain uses TRBV5-1 with TRBJ2-7; no firm D call. The V end lost 1 base, the J end lost 6 bases, and 11 bases lay between the germline ends. The CDR3 sequence is 13 residues long. The germline gives CDR1 SGHRS, CDR2 YFSETQ. The CDR3 spells CASSLKTALEQYF. The CDR3 DNA follows: TGCGCCAGCAGCTTGAAGACTGCGCTCGAGCAGTACTTC.

The rearrangement joins TRBV7-2 to TRBJ2-7; 8 bases agree with TRBD2. CDR3 size: 16 residues. The germline V gene has CDR1 SGHTA and CDR2 FQGNSA. J gave up 3 bases and V 3 bases, and 10 bases lay outside the gene matches. CDR3 nucleotides: TGTGCCAGCAGCTTGGGACCGGGGGGGCAGAACTACGAGCAGTACTTC. Translating it yields CASSLGPGGQNYEQYF.

This rearrangement joins TRBV30 to TRBJ1-6, with no clear D. Germline V gene data show CDR1 as GTSNPN and CDR2 as SVGIG (reference sequence). The length of the CDR3 is 15 residues. Trimming took off 4 bases at V and 0 bases at J, with 10 bases between the two ends. This CDR3 is CAWTRGSSYNSPLHF. CDR3 nucleotides: TGTGCCTGGACTCGAGGGAGCTCCTATAATTCACCCCTCCACTTT.

This clonotype was seen only a few times. The chain has TRBV12-3 or TRBV12-4 and TRBJ2-3, with unresolved D. CDR3 length equals 14 residues. Trimming cost V 3 bases and J 2 bases, with 9 bases left between them. Written as DNA, the CDR3 is TGTGCCAGCAGTTTGGCTCAGATCACAGATACGCAGTATTTT. This gives the protein CASSLAQITDTQYF.

The chain combines TRBV6-1 with TRBJ2-5; 7 bases agree with TRBD1. The CDR3 spans 13 residues. After removal of 6 bases from V and 5 bases from J, the junction contained 6 bases not matched to a gene. CDR1 and CDR2 (germline): MNHNS, SASEGT. This CDR3 reads CASSEGARETQYF. The CDR3 DNA sequence: TGTGCCAGCAGCGAGGGGGCGCGGGAGACCCAGTACTTC.

The chain links TRBV29-1 to TRBJ2-5; 8 bases are a match to TRBD1. J lost 9 bases, V lost 2 bases, and 17 bases had no gene match. The CDR3 runs 16 residues. Germline CDR1 SQVTM, CDR2 ANQGSEA. DNA for the CDR3: TGCAGCGTTGAATTATTGGGGCAGGGGGCTCCGGGCGCCCAGTACTTC. This gives the protein CSVELLGQGAPGAQYF. The variable domain in full, with the rest retrieved from reference TRBV29-1 and TRBJ2-5, is SAVISQKPSRDICQRGTSLTIQCQVDSQVTMMFWYRQQPGQSLTLIATANQGSEATYESGFVIDKFPISRPNLTFSTLTVSNMSPEDSSIYLCSVELLGQGAPGAQYFGPGTRLLVL.

This clonotype was seen at least ten times. The chain recombines TRBV7-3 with TRBJ1-1; D call uncertain. CDR1 and CDR2 (germline): SGHTA, FQGTGA. V lost 3 bases, J lost 1 base, and 9 bases lay in between. This CDR3 has 14 amino acids. The CDR3 protein is CASSLAGRNTEAFF. In nucleotides, the CDR3 is TGTGCCAGCAGCTTGGCCGGGAGGAACACTGAAGCTTTCTTT.

The J gene is TRBJ2-5, the V gene TRBV7-2, with 7 bases lining up with TRBD1. The CDR3 extends over 15 amino acids. J lost 0 bases, V lost 1 base, and 2 bases had no gene match. Germline V gene sequence: CDR1 SGHTA, CDR2 FQGNSA. DNA of the CDR3: TGTGCCAGCAGCTTAGGGGGACAGTACCAAGAGACCCAGTACTTC. This codes for CASSLGGQYQETQYF.

The chain recombines TRBV6-5 with TRBJ1-3, with D perhaps matching TRBD1 (6 bases). CDR1 is MNHEY, CDR2 SVGAGI, per germline. Trimming cost V 4 bases and J 0 bases, with 10 bases left between them. The CDR3 consists of 15 residues. The CDR3 protein is CASSLDRSSGNTIYF. The CDR3 DNA sequence: TGTGCCAGCAGTTTGGACAGAAGCTCTGGAAACACCATATATTTT.

This clonotype was picked up a small number of times. The chain links TRBV2 to TRBJ1-2; no firm D call. Trimming stripped 3 bases from V and 6 bases from J, with 17 bases between. The CDR3 totals 15 residues. Germline values: CDR1 SNHLY, CDR2 FYNNEI. Here the CDR3 DNA reads TGTGCCAGCAGTGAGGAAGCTAGACCTACCCATGGCTACACCTTC. This translates into CASSEEARPTHGYTF.

In its sample, this clonotype was seen a few times. The V and J genes are TRBV20-1 and TRBJ2-7; the D gene is possibly TRBD1 (5 bases). Trimming left V 3 bases short and J 2 bases short, with 20 bases between. The germline CDR1 and CDR2 sequences are DFQATT and SNEGSKA (reference sequence). The CDR3 has 16 residues. The CDR3 coding sequence is TGCAGTGCTAGCCCCGCCCGGCAGGGAACCCCCTACGAGCAGTACTTC. Protein: CSASPARQGTPYEQYF.

This clonotype came up a few times. This rearrangement joins TRBV29-1 to TRBJ2-5; the D call may be TRBD1 or TRBD2 (7 bases each). CDR1 is SQVTM and CDR2 is ANQGSEA in the germline V gene. The CDR3 has 13 residues. With 4 bases removed from V and 3 bases from J, the gap between germline ends came to 12 bases. CDR3 sequence reads: CSVGQGGKETQYF. CDR3 DNA: TGCAGCGTTGGGCAGGGGGGGAAAGAGACCCAGTACTTC. The whole variable domain, remainder taken from reference TRBV29-1 and TRBJ2-5, is SAVISQKPSRDICQRGTSLTIQCQVDSQVTMMFWYRQQPGQSLTLIATANQGSEATYESGFVIDKFPISRPNLTFSTLTVSNMSPEDSSIYLCSVGQGGKETQYFGPGTRLLVL.

The gene calls are TRBV5-1 and TRBJ2-2, with D unclear. This CDR3 region has 14 residues. Germline CDR1 SGHRS, CDR2 YFSETQ. Trimming stripped 0 bases from V and 7 bases from J, with 10 bases between. The CDR3 reads CASSLAMAIGELFF. CDR3 coding DNA: TGCGCCAGCAGCTTGGCGATGGCAATCGGGGAGCTGTTTTTT. The whole variable domain, filled in from reference TRBV5-1 and TRBJ2-2, reads KAGVTQTPRYLIKTRGQQVTLSCSPISGHRSVSWYQQTPGQGLQFLFEYFSETQRNKGNFPGRFSGRQFSNSRSEMNVSTLELGDSALYLCASSLAMAIGELFFGEGSRLTVL.

At least ten counts were recorded for this clonotype. The gene calls are TRBV19 and TRBJ1-6; D not certain. V was shortened by 4 bases and J by 10 bases, with 11 bases between the two germline ends. Germline V gives CDR1 LNHDA, CDR2 SQIVND (reference sequence). This CDR3 has 13 residues. Written as DNA, the CDR3 is TGTGCCAGTAGTACCAACACCGGATCACCCCTCCACTTT. It specifies CASSTNTGSPLHF.

There are a few counts of this clonotype. V is TRBV2 and J is TRBJ2-1, with 7 bases lining up with TRBD2. Germline values: CDR1 SNHLY, CDR2 FYNNEI. The CDR3 loop spans 16 amino acids. J lost 0 bases, V lost 4 bases, and 6 bases had no gene match. The CDR3: CASSVSAGSSYNEQFF. The CDR3 coding sequence is TGTGCCAGCAGTGTTTCAGCGGGAAGCTCCTACAATGAGCAGTTCTTC.

The table lists this clonotype with many counts. The chain couples TRBV5-1 to TRBJ1-2; D gene ambiguous. CDR1 and CDR2 (germline): SGHRS, YFSETQ. Trimming removed 1 base at V and 5 bases at J, with 3 bases between. The CDR3 totals 11 residues. This CDR3 is CASSLSYGYTF. In nucleotides, the CDR3 is TGCGCCAGCAGCTTGTCGTATGGCTACACCTTC.

Ten or more counts support this clonotype. This chain uses TRBV5-1 with TRBJ1-5; 8 bases fit TRBD1. Looked up from germline, CDR1 is SGHRS and CDR2 is YFSETQ. V shed 10 bases and J 4 bases; nucleotides not matched to a gene: 4. The CDR3 spans 12 residues. In DNA form, the CDR3 reads TGCGCCGTCCGACAGGGGAATCAGCCCCAGCATTTT. Residues: CAVRQGNQPQHF.

The V and J genes are TRBV7-1 and TRBJ2-1; TRBD1 aligns across 11 bases. TRBV7-1 is filed as an ORF, its function uncertain. This CDR3 region has 22 residues. J lost 0 bases, V lost 2 bases, and 18 bases had no gene match. Here the CDR3 reads CASSSYIPPGQGDPSSYNEQFF. CDR3 DNA sequence: TGTGCCAGCAGCTCATATATCCCTCCGGGACAGGGGGACCCGAGCTCCTACAATGAGCAGTTCTTC.